The 28 T cell receptor beta chains presented below share a single source sample, sequenced in a study of human T cells and chemical hapten exposure. TCRdb reprocessed the RACE reads via MiXCR and lists one record per CDR3 protein. The repertoire holds 300,000 to 400,000 distinct CDR3 sequences, with 5% to 6.5% as singletons. The time point here: pre-sensitization, week 0. Treatment specified: therapeutic diphenylcyclopropenone sensitization with weekly scalp DPC. The sample in question was whole blood, obtained in connection with sensitization to the hapten diphenylcyclopropenone (DPC). The receptors were gathered from a woman between 45 and 65 years old with alopecia areata. Some clones in this sample may be carry-over from other donors' samples.

This chain links TRBV30 with TRBJ1-2, with D possibly matching TRBD1 (6 bases). CDR1 and CDR2 from the germline V gene are GTSNPN and SVGIG (reference sequence). The CDR3 consists of 13 residues. V lost 0 bases to trimming and J lost 6 bases, with 11 bases between them. The CDR3 loop is CAWSVPGADGYTF. The DNA for the CDR3 is TGTGCCTGGAGTGTACCAGGGGCGGATGGCTACACCTTC.

This clonotype came up many times. V is TRBV2 and J is TRBJ2-7; no clear D gene. CDR3 length: 13 residues. CDR1 is SNHLY and CDR2 is FYNNEI in the germline V gene. V gave up 1 base and J gave up 7 bases, with 11 bases separating them. The chain's CDR3 is CASSEGSVGEQYF. CDR3 DNA: TGTGCCAGCAGTGAAGGGAGCGTCGGGGAGCAGTACTTC.

This clonotype occurred many times. The V call is TRBV18, the J call TRBJ1-1; 9 positions agree with TRBD1. Germline assignment: CDR1 KGHSH and CDR2 LQKENI. V gave up 4 bases and J gave up 6 bases; unmatched junction bases: 3. This CDR3 is built from 13 residues. The CDR3 region is CASSRDRVAEAFF. The CDR3 coding sequence is TGTGCCAGCTCACGGGACAGGGTCGCTGAAGCTTTCTTT.

The gene calls are TRBV10-3 and TRBJ1-1, with unresolved D. The ends were cut back, 3 bases at V and 7 bases at J, with 6 bases in the middle. Per the germline V gene, CDR1 is ENHRY and CDR2 is SYGVKD. The CDR3 is 11 amino acids. The DNA for the CDR3 is TGTGCCATCAGTGAAGGGCTTGAAGCTTTCTTT. It is translated as CAISEGLEAFF.

This clonotype was seen ten or more times. The chain carries TRBV7-2 and TRBJ2-3, with 8 bases that match TRBD1. Germline V gene data show CDR1 as SGHTA and CDR2 as FQGNSA. The CDR3 runs to 15 residues. V was clipped by 2 bases and J by 2 bases; unmatched bases: 3. The CDR3 sequence: CASSLNRGITDTQYF. In nucleotides, the CDR3 is TGTGCCAGCAGCTTAAACAGGGGGATCACAGATACGCAGTATTTT.

The chain uses TRBV28 and TRBJ1-6; D unclear. The CDR3 has 13 amino acids. V was shortened by 8 bases and J by 1 base, with 6 bases between the two germline ends. Per the germline V gene, CDR1 is MDHEN and CDR2 is SYDVKM. CDR3 loop: CASGKSYNSPLHF. DNA of the CDR3: TGTGCCAGCGGTAAATCCTATAATTCACCCCTCCACTTT.

The V gene is TRBV20-1, the J gene TRBJ1-3, with D hard to call. Trimming took off 3 bases at V and 2 bases at J, with 5 bases between the two ends. There are 12 residues in the CDR3. Germline-derived CDR1 and CDR2 are DFQATT and SNEGSKA (reference sequence). CDR3 nucleotide sequence: TGCAGTGCTAGTAGGCCTGGAAACACCATATATTTT. It specifies CSASRPGNTIYF.

This sequence joins TRBV11-1 and TRBJ2-1, with D perhaps matching TRBD1 (5 bases). There are 15 residues in the CDR3. V was shortened by 2 bases and J by 12 bases, with 20 bases between the two germline ends. Germline CDR1 is SGHAT and CDR2 is FQDESV (reference sequence). The CDR3 reads CASSLRSGGLQGQFF. CDR3 in DNA: TGTGCCAGCAGCTTAAGGTCGGGTGGCCTTCAGGGGCAGTTCTTC.

This rearrangement joins TRBV28 to TRBJ2-7, with a weak D call TRBD1 (6 bases). With 5 bases removed from V and 1 base from J, the gap between germline ends came to 12 bases. This CDR3 has 14 amino acids. Germline CDR1 reads MDHEN; CDR2 reads SYDVKM. The CDR3 bases are TGTGCCAGCAGTCGACAGGCAAGATCCTACGAGCAGTACTTC. Translated, it gives CASSRQARSYEQYF. Drawing the rest from reference TRBV28 and TRBJ2-7, the complete variable domain is DVKVTQSSRYLVKRTGEKVFLECVQDMDHENMFWYRQDPGLGLRLIYFSYDVKMKEKGDIPEGYSVSREKKERFSLILESASTNQTSMYLCASSRQARSYEQYFGPGTRLTVT.

Only a few counts were recorded for this clonotype. The chain uses TRBV6-6 and TRBJ1-6; TRBD1 might be the D (5 bases). V was clipped by 0 bases and J by 5 bases, with 8 bases between them. The germline V gene has CDR1 MNHNY and CDR2 SVGAGI (reference sequence). The CDR3 sequence is 15 residues long. The CDR3 protein is CASSYSGGHNSPLHF. As DNA, the CDR3 is TGTGCCAGCAGTTACTCCGGGGGTCATAATTCACCCCTCCACTTT.

The rearrangement joins TRBV3-1 to TRBJ1-1; unclear D gene. Germline values: CDR1 LGHDT, CDR2 YNNKEL (reference sequence). The CDR3 consists of 13 residues. The V gene lost 3 bases and the J gene lost 5 bases, with 10 bases spanning the gap. The CDR3 protein is CASSQIDGTEAFF. Here the CDR3 DNA reads TGTGCCAGCAGCCAGATCGATGGAACTGAAGCTTTCTTT.

This clonotype was seen many times. The chain links TRBV29-1 to TRBJ1-2; the D gene is possibly TRBD1 (5 bases). Germline V lookup: CDR1 SQVTM, CDR2 ANQGSEA. The ends were cut back, 7 bases at V and 8 bases at J, with 17 bases in the middle. This CDR3 region has 12 residues. In nucleotides, the CDR3 is TGCAGCGCACGCCCAGGGAGGGAAGGCTACACCTTC. Amino acids: CSARPGREGYTF.

Many counts were recorded for this clonotype. The CDR3 DNA reads as TGTGCCAGCAGCCGACAGAAAAACTATGGCTACACCTTC. It codes for CASSRQKNYGYTF. The chain has TRBV3-1 and TRBJ1-2; maybe TRBD1 (5 bases). Trimming took off 4 bases at V and 2 bases at J, with 8 bases between the two ends. The CDR3 is 13 amino acids. Germline CDR1 is LGHDT and CDR2 is YNNKEL (reference sequence).

In its sample, this clonotype was seen many times. V and J are TRBV6-4 and TRBJ2-3; tentative D call: TRBD1 (6 bases). The CDR3 runs 13 residues. CDR1 is MRHNA, CDR2 SNTAGT, per germline. The V and J ends lost 5 bases and 4 bases respectively, with 10 bases between them. The CDR3 nucleotides are TGTGCCAGCAGTCGGACAGTGGCAGATACGCAGTATTTT. This codes for CASSRTVADTQYF.

This clonotype showed up many times. The chain has TRBV5-1 and TRBJ2-3, with 11 positions matching TRBD1. The CDR3 is 15 amino acids. Germline values: CDR1 SGHRS, CDR2 YFSETQ. J lost 6 bases, V lost 3 bases, and 6 bases had no gene match. The CDR3 DNA reads as TGCGCCAGCAGCTGGACAGGGGGCGCGTCGGATACGCAGTATTTT. Translation gives CASSWTGGASDTQYF.

At least ten counts were recorded for this clonotype. The genes are TRBV2 and TRBJ2-3; maybe TRBD2 (5 bases). Germline V lookup: CDR1 SNHLY, CDR2 FYNNEI. The V and J ends lost 0 bases and 0 bases respectively, with 10 bases between them. This CDR3 has 16 residues. CDR3 loop: CASSEARAASTDTQYF. The CDR3 bases are TGTGCCAGCAGTGAAGCGCGGGCGGCTAGCACAGATACGCAGTATTTT. The full variable domain, rest sourced from reference TRBV2 and TRBJ2-3, is EPEVTQTPSHQVTQMGQEVILRCVPISNHLYFYWYRQILGQKVEFLVSFYNNEISEKSEIFDDQFSVERPDGSNFTLKIRSTKLEDSAMYFCASSEARAASTDTQYFGPGTRLTVL.

The CDR3: CASIPPVRGLNTEAFF. In DNA form, the CDR3 reads TGTGCCAGCATCCCCCCGGTGAGAGGGCTGAACACTGAAGCTTTCTTT. The gene calls are TRBV7-6 and TRBJ1-1; no clear D. Germline V gene data show CDR1 as SGHVS and CDR2 as FNYEAQ. This CDR3 spans 16 amino acids. Trimming shortened V by 7 bases and J by 0 bases, and 18 bases separated the two germline ends.

The chain uses TRBV6-5 and TRBJ2-1; D tentatively reads TRBD1 or TRBD2 (5 bases each). V lost 10 bases and J lost 0, with 16 bases in between. This CDR3 is built from 15 residues. Germline CDR1 is MNHEY and CDR2 is SVGAGI. The CDR3 sequence is CATLRGAGSYNEQFF. CDR3 coding DNA: TGTGCCACCCTAAGAGGGGCGGGCTCCTACAATGAGCAGTTCTTC.

This clonotype occurred a few times. V and J are TRBV14 and TRBJ2-3, with 7 bases that match TRBD2. The CDR3 sequence is 15 residues long. V lost 5 bases, J lost 0 bases, and 5 bases stayed unmatched. CDR1 and CDR2 from the germline V gene are SGHDN and FVKESK. The CDR3 sequence is CASSTWTSSTDTQYF. As DNA, the CDR3 is TGTGCCAGCAGCACCTGGACTAGTAGCACAGATACGCAGTATTTT.

This clonotype was seen many times. The chain uses TRBV7-9 and TRBJ2-5; the match to TRBD2 covers 7 bases. The germline V gene encodes CDR1 SEHNR and CDR2 FQNEAQ (reference sequence). This CDR3 contains 15 residues. V shed 5 bases, J shed 3 bases, and the junction held 9 bases outside the gene matches. CDR3 DNA: TGTGCCAGCAGCCCCGGAGGACTAGTAGAAGAGACCCAGTACTTC. Its translation is CASSPGGLVEETQYF.

The J gene is TRBJ1-4, the V gene TRBV12-3 or TRBV12-4; D possibly corresponds to TRBD1 (6 bases). CDR3 length: 14 residues. V lost 4 bases, J lost 7 bases, and 13 bases lay in between. CDR3 region: CASSYFGTREKLFF. The DNA of the CDR3 is TGTGCCAGCAGTTATTTCGGGACACGTGAAAAACTGTTTTTT.

This clonotype was seen ten or more times. The rearrangement links TRBV7-2 to TRBJ1-1; D remains ambiguous. Germline CDR1 SGHTA, CDR2 FQGNSA. V lost 3 bases and J lost 7, with 12 bases in between. There are 13 residues in the CDR3. The CDR3 loop reads CASSLDSEREAFF. For the CDR3, the DNA is TGTGCCAGCAGCTTGGACTCAGAGCGTGAAGCTTTCTTT.

The sample holds a few counts of this clonotype. The chain recombines TRBV28 with TRBJ2-3, with D possibly being TRBD1 (6 bases). V shed 6 bases and J shed 5 bases, with 12 bases lying between them. CDR1 MDHEN and CDR2 SYDVKM come from the germline V gene. This CDR3 is built from 13 residues. Here the CDR3 DNA reads TGTGCCAGCAGCAGGGCAGGGGAAGATACGCAGTATTTT. Its translation is CASSRAGEDTQYF.

This clonotype was seen more than once but under ten times. The gene calls are TRBV18 and TRBJ1-2; D gene uncertain. The CDR3 is 15 amino acids. The ends were cut back, 0 bases at V and 4 bases at J, with 12 bases in the middle. CDR1 and CDR2 (germline): KGHSH, LQKENI. The CDR3 bases are TGTGCCAGCTCACCACCGGCGAGATCCGCCTATGGCTACACCTTC. The encoded protein is CASSPPARSAYGYTF.

This chain connects TRBV6-1 to TRBJ2-3, with TRBD2 matching 7 bases. This CDR3 has 14 residues. The trim removed 5 bases at V and 2 bases at J, leaving 4 bases unmatched. Germline CDR1 reads MNHNS; CDR2 reads SASEGT. The CDR3 coding sequence is TGTGCCAGCAGTCGGGACTACCTCACAGATACGCAGTATTTT. Translated, it gives CASSRDYLTDTQYF.

This clonotype was observed a handful of times. The chain couples TRBV28 to TRBJ2-1; perhaps TRBD1 as D (5 bases). CDR3 length: 15 residues. V lost 5 bases and J 3 bases, leaving 14 bases between the germline ends. Germline assignment: CDR1 MDHEN and CDR2 SYDVKM. CDR3 residues: CASSPPLGHYNEQFF. The CDR3 coding sequence is TGTGCCAGCAGTCCCCCCCTGGGGCACTACAATGAGCAGTTCTTC.

At least ten counts were recorded for this clonotype. The chain recombines TRBV27 with TRBJ1-3; TRBD1 matches at 8 bases. The CDR3 covers 17 residues. Looked up from germline, CDR1 is MNHEY and CDR2 is SMNVEV (reference sequence). Trimming cost V 0 bases and J 4 bases; bases outside gene matches: 8. This CDR3 reads CASSLSAGGFPGNTIYF. CDR3 DNA: TGTGCCAGCAGTTTATCGGCAGGGGGCTTCCCCGGAAACACCATATATTTT.

This clonotype was found many times. This chain joins TRBV11-2 and TRBJ2-3, with TRBD1 matching over 9 bases. Trimming removed 5 bases from V and 3 bases from J; junction bases left unmatched: 6. Per the germline V gene, CDR1 is SGHAT and CDR2 is FQNNGV. The CDR3 totals 15 residues. CDR3 amino acids: CASSQGQGVTDTQYF. DNA of the CDR3: TGTGCCAGCAGCCAGGGACAGGGCGTTACAGATACGCAGTATTTT.